The rows below give T cell receptor beta chains drawn from one sample of a study of blood T cell repertoires in COVID-19. Here immunoSEQ multiplex PCR was the method, and the copy in TCRdb shows in-frame clones only, minus some. The data show roughly 250,000 clones, approximately 90% seen once. The material sequenced was PBMCs or T cells enriched from blood (not recorded which). These receptor sequences come from a woman aged 18-35 years who had recovered from COVID-19. The CDR3 runs from the conserved cysteine through the conserved F or W. Fields, in order: D gene, V gene, J gene, CDR3 protein, CDR3 DNA. The D gene is left open where the match is weak.

d_gene: -; v_gene: TRBV12-3/TRBV12-4; j_gene: TRBJ2-7; CDR3aa: CASSYGQYEQYF; CDR3nt: TGTGCCAGCAGTTACGGACAGTACGAGCAGTACTTC
d_gene: TRBD1; v_gene: TRBV19; j_gene: TRBJ2-2; CDR3aa: CASSMGTGNTGELFF; CDR3nt: TGTGCCAGTAGTATGGGGACAGGGAACACCGGGGAGCTGTTTTTT
d_gene: TRBD1; v_gene: TRBV6-2/TRBV6-3; j_gene: TRBJ1-4; CDR3aa: CASSLTGRNEKLFF; CDR3nt: TGTGCCAGCAGTTTGACAGGGCGGAATGAAAAACTGTTTTTT
d_gene: TRBD1; v_gene: TRBV7-8; j_gene: TRBJ1-5; CDR3aa: CASSATRTGNQPQHF; CDR3nt: TGTGCCAGCAGCGCAACTCGGACAGGGAATCAGCCCCAGCATTTT
d_gene: -; v_gene: TRBV7-6; j_gene: TRBJ1-2; CDR3aa: CASSLDSHSYGYTF; CDR3nt: TGTGCCAGCAGCTTAGACAGTCACTCCTATGGCTACACCTTC
d_gene: TRBD1; v_gene: TRBV28; j_gene: TRBJ1-1; CDR3aa: CASRPGQRNTEAFF; CDR3nt: TGTGCCAGCAGGCCGGGACAGAGAAACACTGAAGCTTTCTTT
d_gene: TRBD1; v_gene: TRBV24-1; j_gene: TRBJ1-2; CDR3aa: CATSESSGGADYGYTF; CDR3nt: TGTGCCACCAGTGAGTCATCAGGGGGCGCCGACTATGGCTACACCTTC
d_gene: -; v_gene: TRBV28; j_gene: TRBJ1-3; CDR3aa: CASSDIGLSLSGNTIYF; CDR3nt: TGTGCCAGCAGTGACATTGGCCTTTCCCTCTCTGGAAACACCATATATTTT
d_gene: -; v_gene: TRBV29-1; j_gene: TRBJ1-2; CDR3aa: CSVGSVSPNYGYTF; CDR3nt: TGCAGCGTTGGGTCGGTTTCCCCTAACTATGGCTACACCTTC
d_gene: -; v_gene: TRBV6-5; j_gene: TRBJ1-6; CDR3aa: CASRLTGNSPLHF; CDR3nt: TGTGCCAGCAGGCTAACAGGGAATTCACCCCTCCACTTT
d_gene: -; v_gene: TRBV14; j_gene: TRBJ2-2; CDR3aa: CASSQDLTTRGDTGELFF; CDR3nt: TGTGCCAGCAGCCAAGATTTAACAACCAGGGGGGACACCGGGGAGCTGTTTTTT
d_gene: -; v_gene: TRBV7-9; j_gene: TRBJ1-3; CDR3aa: CASRGTNGNTIYF; CDR3nt: TGTGCCAGCAGGGGGACAAATGGAAACACCATATATTTT
d_gene: -; v_gene: TRBV28; j_gene: TRBJ1-4; CDR3aa: CASSSGDTYEKLFF; CDR3nt: TGTGCCAGCAGTTCTGGGGACACGTATGAAAAACTGTTTTTT